These T cell receptor beta chains were read from a single sample in a study of blood T cell repertoires in COVID-19. Only in-frame clones appear in the TCRdb table, and some are missing; sequencing was by immunoSEQ multiplex PCR. The sample records about 59,000 clones, less than 75% being singletons. Sequenced input: peripheral blood. The receptors were gathered from a woman aged 45-65 years with active or convalescent COVID-19. CDR3s include the opening cysteine and the closing phenylalanine or tryptophan. Clone size is shown for a subset of rows, as once, few, many or a class of expanded clone.

length: 13; V: TRBV30; size: -; J: TRBJ1-2; CDR3: CAWSVGGGYGYTF
length: 15; V: TRBV29-1; size: -; J: TRBJ2-1; CDR3: CSVRESRTPGNEQFF
length: 12; V: TRBV12-3/TRBV12-4; size: -; J: TRBJ1-3; CDR3: CASSFSGNTIYF
length: 14; V: TRBV5-1; size: few; J: TRBJ2-7; CDR3: CASSSPGRDYEQYF
length: 12; V: TRBV10-1; size: -; J: TRBJ2-7; CDR3: CASSMEGYEQYF
length: 14; V: TRBV11-2; size: -; J: TRBJ2-7; CDR3: CASSLLAASGEQYF
length: 15; V: TRBV9; size: -; J: TRBJ2-1; CDR3: CASSGTSGSYNEQFF
length: 15; V: TRBV11-2; size: -; J: TRBJ1-6; CDR3: CASSANRGKGSPLHF
length: 16; V: TRBV5-1; size: -; J: TRBJ2-1; CDR3: CASSLLFSGGYNEQFF
length: 12; V: TRBV5-6; size: -; J: TRBJ2-7; CDR3: CASSLLLAEQYF
length: 15; V: TRBV11-3; size: -; J: TRBJ2-2; CDR3: CASSLGNGYTGELFF
length: 15; V: TRBV3-1/TRBV3-2; size: -; J: TRBJ2-3; CDR3: CASSQEERGRDTQYF
length: 15; V: TRBV27; size: few; J: TRBJ2-7; CDR3: CASSQGTSATYEQYF
length: 15; V: TRBV9; size: -; J: TRBJ2-7; CDR3: CASSVGGGPTYEQYF
length: 17; V: TRBV7-9; size: once; J: TRBJ2-7; CDR3: CASSLGPGGLGSYEQYF
length: 15; V: TRBV24-1; size: -; J: TRBJ1-5; CDR3: CATSDGQGGNQPQHF
length: 20; V: TRBV11-3; size: -; J: TRBJ2-1; CDR3: CASSLGPGQGPSGRGNEQFF
length: 17; V: TRBV5-4; size: once; J: TRBJ2-4; CDR3: CASSNPTGGLAKNIQYF
length: 16; V: TRBV7-9; size: -; J: TRBJ2-7; CDR3: CASSFSFSVTSYEQYF
length: 15; V: TRBV2; size: -; J: TRBJ1-6; CDR3: CASSERQGNNSPLHF